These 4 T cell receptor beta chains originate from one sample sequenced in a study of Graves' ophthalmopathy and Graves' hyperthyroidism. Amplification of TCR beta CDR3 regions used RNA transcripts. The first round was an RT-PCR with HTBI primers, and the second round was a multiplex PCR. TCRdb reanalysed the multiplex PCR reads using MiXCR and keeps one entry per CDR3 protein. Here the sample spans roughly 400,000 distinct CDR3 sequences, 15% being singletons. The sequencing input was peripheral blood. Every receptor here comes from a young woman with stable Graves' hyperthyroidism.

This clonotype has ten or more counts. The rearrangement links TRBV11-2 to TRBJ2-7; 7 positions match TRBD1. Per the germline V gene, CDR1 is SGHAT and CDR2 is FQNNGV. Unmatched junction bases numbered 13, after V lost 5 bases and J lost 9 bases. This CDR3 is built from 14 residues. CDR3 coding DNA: TGTGCCAGCAGCCAAACCGCCAAGGGGGCCGGGCAGTACTTC. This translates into CASSQTAKGAGQYF.

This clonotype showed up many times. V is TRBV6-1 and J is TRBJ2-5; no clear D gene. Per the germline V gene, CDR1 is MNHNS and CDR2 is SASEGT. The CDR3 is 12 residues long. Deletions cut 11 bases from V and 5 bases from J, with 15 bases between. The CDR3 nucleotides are TGTGCCTGCTATTATGGGTGGGAGACCCAGTACTTC. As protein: CACYYGWETQYF.

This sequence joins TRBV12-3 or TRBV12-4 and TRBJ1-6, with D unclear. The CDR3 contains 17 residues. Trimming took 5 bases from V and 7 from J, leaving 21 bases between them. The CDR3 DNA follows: TGTGCCAGCAGTCCCGGTCCCACCCCTAGAGGAAATTCACCCCTCCACTTT. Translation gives CASSPGPTPRGNSPLHF.

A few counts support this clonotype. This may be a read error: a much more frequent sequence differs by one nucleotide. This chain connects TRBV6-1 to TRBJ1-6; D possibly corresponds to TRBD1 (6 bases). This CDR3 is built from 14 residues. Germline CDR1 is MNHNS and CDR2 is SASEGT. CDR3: CSSSTGGTRSPLHF. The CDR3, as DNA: TGTTCCAGCAGCACGGGGGGGACAAGGTCACCCCTCCACTTT.